This T cell receptor (beta chain) emerged from a study of blood T cell repertoires in COVID-19. Study in general: Specimens from acute and convalescent COVID-19 originated in the United States, Italy and Spain. The cDNA or gDNA used as material had been derived from T cells, B-cell-depleted T cells, or PBMCs.

After removal of 0 bases from V and 6 bases from J, the junction contained 0 bases not matched to a gene. In germline, CDR1 is SGHRS, CDR2 YFSETQ. The CDR3 runs 13 residues. Assay: immunoSEQ multiplex PCR; the TCRdb copy retains only in-frame clones and omits some. The sample lists around 190,000 clones, nearly 90% occurring once. This clonotype was sampled from a man in his fifties or sixties with COVID-19, enrolled during active disease. The gene calls are TRBV5-1 and TRBJ1-1; TRBD1 aligns across 9 bases. The sequenced material came from peripheral blood. DNA of the CDR3: TGCGCCAGCAGCTTGGGACAGGGGGCTGAAGCTTTCTTT. Protein: CASSLGQGAEAFF.